This T cell receptor (beta chain) was sequenced in a study of T cell clusters in autoimmune cytopenias. This clonotype is medium-sized by frequency. TRB was amplified from roughly 250 ng of peripheral blood genomic DNA per sample. This CDR3 region has 14 residues. The V gene's germline CDR1 is MNHNS and CDR2 SASEGT. One tube held mixed TRB-A and TRB-B primer pools for touch-down PCR. TCRdb reanalyzed the multiplex PCR reads, giving one entry per CDR3 protein sequence and no DNA. Its table records about 630 distinct CDR3 sequences. This same sample was also part of a study on T cell repertoires in aging, cancer and after chemotherapy. As that report states: Six age groups, ranging from 30 or younger to 70 or older, included the donors.

The source material was peripheral blood. This TCR was sampled from a human donor with chronic lymphocytic leukemia. The V and J genes are TRBV6-1 and TRBJ2-7; lacking DNA, the TRBD1 call made by TCRdb goes unchecked. CDR3: CASSDRGASYEQYF.